This T cell receptor (beta chain) was sequenced in a study of post-analysis software for immune sequencing data. Study-wide findings and caveats: Among multiple sclerosis patients, normalized Chao1 diversity was significantly below that of controls. Co-batched samples clustered tightly together by F measure. Compared with controls, patients had more of five TRBV segments, including TRBV5-6, TRBV5-1 and TRBV20-1.

Every TCR beta cDNA library bore unique molecular identifiers. Input populations of 1 to 10 million T cells gave rise to 500,000 to 600,000 cDNA molecules. TCRdb reprocessed the PCR reads with MiXCR, giving one entry per CDR3 protein. The data show around 400,000 distinct CDR3 sequences, about 40% seen once. Note on this clonotype: Its antigen is not known.

The CDR3 is 15 residues long. From germline, CDR1 is MNHEY and CDR2 SMNVEV (reference sequence). V was clipped by 4 bases and J by 0 bases, with 11 bases between them. V gene TRBV27 combines with J gene TRBJ2-3; possibly TRBD2 for D (7 bases). The clonotype comes from a girl aged 2-10 years with multiple sclerosis. Sequencing was carried out using blood. The CDR3 DNA is TGTGCCAGCAGTTGGCGGGGGCTTAGCACAGATACGCAGTATTTT. This translates into CASSWRGLSTDTQYF.